This T cell receptor beta chain comes out of a study of Graves' ophthalmopathy and Graves' hyperthyroidism. Researchers took RNA transcripts and amplified TCR beta CDR3 regions from them. RT-PCR in the first round used HTBI primers; a second-round multiplex PCR followed. TCRdb independently ran MiXCR on the multiplex PCR reads; one entry per CDR3 protein. The table records around 1.1 million distinct CDR3 sequences, 35% to 45% of them present only once. The V segment lost 0 bases and the J segment 8 bases; nucleotides outside the gene matches: 0. This CDR3 comprises 14 residues. CDR1 is SGHDN and CDR2 is FVKESK in the germline V gene. This clonotype has a count of ten or more. Aged 18 to 65, hyperthyroidism patients had new diagnoses of under 2 months' duration.

This clonotype was obtained from an adult man with Graves' hyperthyroidism. Sequencing was carried out using peripheral blood or thyroid tissue (not recorded which). This chain links TRBV14 with TRBJ1-6; 8 bases are a match to TRBD1. CDR3 nucleotides: TGTGCCAGCAGCCAAGACAGGGGGCATTCACCCCTCCACTTT. This gives the protein CASSQDRGHSPLHF.